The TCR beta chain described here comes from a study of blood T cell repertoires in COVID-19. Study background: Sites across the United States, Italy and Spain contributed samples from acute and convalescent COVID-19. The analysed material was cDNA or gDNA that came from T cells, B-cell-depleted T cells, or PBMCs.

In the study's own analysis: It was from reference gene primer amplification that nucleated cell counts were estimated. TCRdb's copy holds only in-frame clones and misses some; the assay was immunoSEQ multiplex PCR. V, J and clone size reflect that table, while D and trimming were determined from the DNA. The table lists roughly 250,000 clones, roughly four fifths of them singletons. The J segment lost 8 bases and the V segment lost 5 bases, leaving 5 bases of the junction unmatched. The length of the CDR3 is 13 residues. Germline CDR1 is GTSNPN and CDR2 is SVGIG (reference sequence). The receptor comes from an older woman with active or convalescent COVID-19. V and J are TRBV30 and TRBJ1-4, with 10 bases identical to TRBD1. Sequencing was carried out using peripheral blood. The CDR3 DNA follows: TGTGCCTGGGAGGGACAGGGGCAAGAAAAACTGTTTTTT. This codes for CAWEGQGQEKLFF.